Each of the 22 T cell receptor beta chains below was sequenced from the same sample in a study of T cells in Graves' hyperthyroidism and ophthalmopathy. RNA transcripts yielded amplified TCR beta CDR3 regions. In the first-round RT-PCR of the TCR CDR3, the HTBI primer set was used. TCRdb used MiXCR to reprocess the multiplex PCR reads, holding one entry per CDR3 protein. The profile shows 700,000 or so distinct CDR3 sequences, 16% of them singletons. The sequenced sample was blood. Receptor source: a young man with Graves' hyperthyroidism.

The genes are TRBV7-9 and TRBJ2-3, with 12 positions matching TRBD2. Germline CDR1 is SEHNR and CDR2 is FQNEAQ (reference sequence). The trim removed 5 bases at V and 5 bases at J, leaving 8 bases unmatched. The CDR3 spans 16 residues. The CDR3 DNA reads as TGTGCCAGCAGCCCGGATACTAGCGGGAGGAAAGATACGCAGTATTTT. Translating gives CASSPDTSGRKDTQYF.

The gene calls are TRBV9 and TRBJ2-4, with D possibly being TRBD1 or TRBD2 (5 bases each). The germline V gene encodes CDR1 SGDLS and CDR2 YYNGEE. The CDR3 extends over 14 amino acids. The ends were cut back, 4 bases at V and 6 bases at J, with 14 bases in the middle. As DNA, the CDR3 is TGTGCCAGCAGCCAAGGGGTTGGGGGAAACATTCAGTACTTC. Its protein product is CASSQGVGGNIQYF. Full variable domain (remainder filled in from reference TRBV9 and TRBJ2-4): DSGVTQTPKHLITATGQRVTLRCSPRSGDLSVYWYQQSLDQGLQFLIQYYNGEERAKGNILERFSAQQFPDLHSELNLSSLELGDSALYFCASSQGVGGNIQYFGAGTRLSVL.

The chain joins TRBV27 to TRBJ2-5; TRBD1 matches 9 bases. Germline values: CDR1 MNHEY, CDR2 SMNVEV (reference sequence). The V gene end was trimmed by 5 bases and the J gene end by 6 bases; junction bases not matched to a gene: 16. This CDR3 is 17 amino acids long. CDR3 coding DNA: TGTGCCAGCAGTCCCGGACAGGGGACGCTTGGAGAGAAGACCCAGTACTTC. Its protein product is CASSPGQGTLGEKTQYF.

This clonotype appeared a few times. The J gene is TRBJ2-4, the V gene TRBV7-9; possible D gene TRBD1, 6 bases. The CDR3 sequence is 18 residues long. Germline V gene data show CDR1 as SEHNR and CDR2 as FQNEAQ (reference sequence). V lost 1 base and J 2 bases, leaving 18 bases between the germline ends. The DNA of the CDR3 is TGTGCCAGCAGCTTAGTCCCAGGCCCGGGACAATCCAAAAACATTCAGTACTTC. Translated, it gives CASSLVPGPGQSKNIQYF. Full variable domain (remainder filled in from reference TRBV7-9 and TRBJ2-4): DTGVSQNPRHKITKRGQNVTFRCDPISEHNRLYWYRQTLGQGPEFLTYFQNEAQLEKSRLLSDRFSAERPKGSFSTLEIQRTEQGDSAMYLCASSLVPGPGQSKNIQYFGAGTRLSVL.

This chain uses TRBV18 with TRBJ2-7, with TRBD2 as a possible D gene (5 bases). Germline V gives CDR1 KGHSH, CDR2 LQKENI. The CDR3 is made up of 13 amino acids. V was trimmed by 3 bases and J by 4 bases, leaving 10 bases between them. The CDR3 nucleotides read TGTGCCAGCTCACCGCGGGTAATTTACGAGCAGTACTTC. Protein sequence: CASSPRVIYEQYF.

This clonotype was counted ten times or more. The chain couples TRBV27 to TRBJ1-2; D gene unclear. V lost 6 bases, J lost 8 bases, and 13 bases lay in between. Germline loops: CDR1 MNHEY, CDR2 SMNVEV (reference sequence). The CDR3 is made up of 12 amino acids. Here the CDR3 DNA reads TGTGCCAGCAGAGAGGTGGGTAAGGGCTACACCTTC. Amino acid sequence: CASREVGKGYTF.

The V call is TRBV7-3, the J call TRBJ1-1; D is unclear. Trimming took 8 bases from V and 4 from J, leaving 14 bases between them. Germline V CDR1 and CDR2: SGHTA, FQGTGA. The CDR3 consists of 13 residues. The CDR3 nucleotides read TGTGCCAGCGGGGTGGCAGCCGGCACTGAAGCTTTCTTT. Encoded protein: CASGVAAGTEAFF. Supplemented by reference TRBV7-3 and TRBJ1-1, the full variable domain reads GAGVSQTPSNKVTEKGKYVELRCDPISGHTALYWYRQSLGQGPEFLIYFQGTGAADDSGLPNDRFFAVRPEGSVSTLKIQRTERGDSAVYLCASGVAAGTEAFFGQGTRLTVV.

This clonotype has only a few counts. CDR3 loop: CSAASGTGSEKLFF. In DNA form, the CDR3 reads TGCAGTGCTGCATCCGGGACAGGTAGCGAAAAACTGTTTTTT. The chain employs TRBV20-1 and TRBJ1-4, with 8 nucleotides matching TRBD1. Germline assignment: CDR1 DFQATT and CDR2 SNEGSKA (reference sequence). The CDR3 is 14 amino acids. Trimming at V came to 5 bases and at J to 8 bases, leaving 10 bases not matched to a gene.

The chain combines TRBV20-1 with TRBJ2-1, with 10 positions matching TRBD2. Germline CDR1 is DFQATT and CDR2 is SNEGSKA (reference sequence). The CDR3 extends over 17 amino acids. The V gene end was trimmed by 0 bases and the J gene end by 3 bases; junction bases not matched to a gene: 8. CDR3 sequence (DNA): TGCAGTGCTAGAGATGGGACTAGCGAGTTGTACTACAATGAGCAGTTCTTC. This translates into CSARDGTSELYYNEQFF.

In its sample, this clonotype was seen many times. The V gene is TRBV10-3, the J gene TRBJ2-7; D not resolved. The CDR3 is made up of 14 amino acids. Germline CDR1 ENHRY, CDR2 SYGVKD. The germline V and J ends were trimmed by 0 bases and 2 bases, with 8 bases remaining between them. The CDR3 is CAISESVSAYEQYF. In DNA form, the CDR3 reads TGTGCCATCAGTGAGTCGGTCAGCGCCTACGAGCAGTACTTC.

The rearrangement uses TRBV29-1 and TRBJ2-2; D gene uncertain. Germline CDR1 reads SQVTM; CDR2 reads ANQGSEA. Trimming stripped 4 bases from V and 5 bases from J, with 8 bases between. The CDR3 totals 12 residues. Here the CDR3 DNA reads TGCAGCGTTGTCAGGTCTACCGGGGAGCTGTTTTTT. Protein product: CSVVRSTGELFF.

The chain is built from TRBV7-3 and TRBJ2-2, with TRBD1 matching over 12 bases. Trimming removed 7 bases from V and 0 bases from J; junction bases left unmatched: 15. In germline, CDR1 is SGHTA, CDR2 FQGTGA. The CDR3 sequence is 20 residues long. In DNA, the CDR3 is TGTGCCAGCATCGGTGGGACAGGGGGCTTTTACTCCCCGAACACCGGGGAGCTGTTTTTT. Protein product: CASIGGTGGFYSPNTGELFF.

At least ten counts were recorded for this clonotype. The chain links TRBV28 to TRBJ2-5; TRBD2 agrees at 11 bases. CDR3 length: 13 amino acids. Trimming removed 8 bases from V and 3 bases from J; junction bases left unmatched: 2. The germline gives CDR1 MDHEN, CDR2 SYDVKM. DNA of the CDR3: TGTGCCAGCGCACTAGCGGGAGAAGAGACCCAGTACTTC. Encoded protein: CASALAGEETQYF.

This chain uses TRBV7-8 with TRBJ2-3; TRBD1 matches 8 bases. The junction had 2 bases not matched to a gene; V was cut back by 1 base and J by 5 bases. From germline, CDR1 is SGHVS and CDR2 FQNEAQ. The CDR3 contains 14 residues. The CDR3 loop reads CASSLVGQGDTQYF. In DNA form, the CDR3 reads TGTGCCAGCAGCTTAGTAGGACAGGGAGATACGCAGTATTTT. Using reference TRBV7-8 and TRBJ2-3 for the parts outside the CDR3, the full variable domain is GAGVSQSPRYKVAKRGQDVALRCDPISGHVSLFWYQQALGQGPEFLTYFQNEAQLDKSGLPSDRFFAERPEGSVSTLKIQRTQQEDSAVYLCASSLVGQGDTQYFGPGTRLTVL.

This clonotype was counted at least ten times. The chain carries TRBV6-1 and TRBJ2-2; the D is unclear. CDR3 size: 14 residues. The germline gives CDR1 MNHNS, CDR2 SASEGT. Trimming cost V 5 bases and J 3 bases, with 10 bases left between them. CDR3 DNA sequence: TGTGCCAGCAGTATGTTCGGGTACACCGGGGAGCTGTTTTTT. Translation: CASSMFGYTGELFF.

There are many counts of this clonotype. The chain has TRBV18 and TRBJ2-7, with 7 positions matching TRBD1. Germline CDR1 reads KGHSH; CDR2 reads LQKENI. Losses at the gene ends were 6 bases for V and 7 bases for J; bases not matched to a gene: 6. The CDR3 sequence is 12 residues long. The CDR3 DNA reads as TGTGCCAGCTCGGGACAGCCGAATGAGCAGTACTTC. Translation gives CASSGQPNEQYF.

This clonotype was counted many times. The rearrangement links TRBV7-8 to TRBJ1-2, with D possibly being TRBD1 (5 bases). Per the germline V gene, CDR1 is SGHVS and CDR2 is FQNEAQ. The V and J ends lost 5 bases and 5 bases respectively, with 12 bases between them. The CDR3 is 13 amino acids. CDR3 amino acids: CASSAGLVYGYTF. CDR3 DNA sequence: TGTGCCAGCAGCGCGGGACTGGTGTATGGCTACACCTTC. The whole variable domain, filled in from reference TRBV7-8 and TRBJ1-2, reads GAGVSQSPRYKVAKRGQDVALRCDPISGHVSLFWYQQALGQGPEFLTYFQNEAQLDKSGLPSDRFFAERPEGSVSTLKIQRTQQEDSAVYLCASSAGLVYGYTFGSGTRLTVV.

Concerning this clonotype itself: Germline is not matched at one junction end, which may reflect a read error. DNA for the CDR3: TGTGCCAGCAGCTTTGGAGAAAGCGACAATTCACCCTTCCACTTT. This gives the protein CASSFGESDNSPFHF. This chain links TRBV5-8 with TRBJ1-6, with no clear D. Looked up from germline, CDR1 is SGHTS and CDR2 is YDEGEE. This CDR3 contains 15 residues. The whole variable domain, remainder taken from reference TRBV5-8 and TRBJ1-6, is EAGVTQSPTHLIKTRGQQATLRCSPISGHTSVYWYQQALGLGLQFLLWYDEGEERNRGNFPPRFSGRQFPNYSSELNVNALELEDSALYLCASSFGESDNSPFHFGNGTRLTVT.

This clonotype was recorded a few times. The V call is TRBV24-1, the J call TRBJ2-1; D unclear. The germline V gene has CDR1 KGHDR and CDR2 SFDVKD. The CDR3 runs to 10 residues. Trimming removed 5 bases at V and 9 bases at J, with 4 bases between. In nucleotides, the CDR3 is TGTGCCACCAGTGCGGGTGAGCAGTTCTTC. Translated: CATSAGEQFF.

V and J are TRBV6-6 and TRBJ2-2, with D perhaps assigned TRBD1 or TRBD2 (6 bases each). V shed 0 bases and J shed 7 bases, with 21 bases lying between them. This CDR3 spans 18 amino acids. From germline, CDR1 is MNHNY and CDR2 SVGAGI (reference sequence). CDR3 protein: CASSYSTPGGWHVGELFF. CDR3 DNA: TGTGCCAGCAGTTACTCCACCCCCGGGGGCTGGCACGTCGGGGAGCTGTTTTTT.

The sample holds many counts of this clonotype. V is TRBV20-1 and J is TRBJ2-1, with D possibly matching TRBD1 (5 bases). Between the trimmed V and J ends, which lost 0 bases and 9 bases, there was a span of 12 bases. The CDR3 covers 13 residues. The germline gives CDR1 DFQATT, CDR2 SNEGSKA (reference sequence). The CDR3 is CSARDPGPFEQFF. CDR3 coding DNA: TGCAGTGCTAGAGACCCAGGGCCTTTTGAGCAGTTCTTC.

This clonotype has at least ten counts. J is TRBJ1-5 and V is TRBV6-1; TRBD1 is a possible D gene (5 bases). Germline CDR1 is MNHNS and CDR2 is SASEGT. Trimming stripped 3 bases from V and 10 bases from J, with 13 bases between. There are 13 residues in the CDR3. CDR3 DNA: TGTGCCAGCAGTGATCGGAGGGGTGATCCCCAGCATTTT. Its protein is CASSDRRGDPQHF.